The next 28 T cell receptor beta chains were all read from a single sample in a study of control samples from healthy donors and cancer patients. TCRdb keeps only in-frame clones here, not all; method: immunoSEQ multiplex PCR. Here the sample spans some 200,000 clones, about 95% being singletons. The specimen was blood. These receptors all come from a man aged 45 to 65 in good health.

The chain links TRBV18 to TRBJ2-4; D call uncertain. Germline CDR1 is KGHSH and CDR2 is LQKENI. With 1 base removed from V and 8 bases from J, the gap between germline ends came to 9 bases. The CDR3 sequence is 13 residues long. CDR3 coding DNA: TGTGCCAGCTCACCACAGCTAACGGACATTCAGTACTTC. Residues: CASSPQLTDIQYF.

The CDR3 DNA is TGTGCCAGCAGTCCCGGCGGGAGGAGTCAGCCCCAGCATTTT. Translated: CASSPGGRSQPQHF. J is TRBJ1-5 and V is TRBV27; D not certain. V lost 5 bases, J lost 6 bases, and 14 bases lay in between. The germline CDR1 and CDR2 sequences are MNHEY and SMNVEV (reference sequence). The CDR3 runs to 14 residues.

V gene TRBV15 combines with J gene TRBJ1-5; D remains ambiguous. CDR1 and CDR2 from the germline V gene are LNHNV and YYDKDF (reference sequence). This CDR3 comprises 12 residues. The V and J ends lost 9 bases and 6 bases respectively, with 12 bases between them. Here the CDR3 DNA reads TGTGCCACTCAACTCGGGTTTCAGCCCCAGCATTTT. It encodes CATQLGFQPQHF.

J is TRBJ2-1 and V is TRBV6-4, with a weak D call TRBD1 (5 bases). The V end was cut by 4 bases, the J end by 6 bases, with 10 bases between. CDR3 length: 13 residues. Germline V gene lookup returns CDR1 MRHNA and CDR2 SNTAGT. CDR3 nucleotides: TGTGCCAGCAGTGCTGTGGGGCCCAATGAGCAGTTCTTC. Translated, it gives CASSAVGPNEQFF.

The chain links TRBV7-9 to TRBJ1-2; 7 bases map to TRBD1. Germline trimming cut 2 bases from V and 2 bases from J; bases unmatched to any gene: 5. The CDR3 has 15 residues. Germline V gene sequence: CDR1 SEHNR, CDR2 FQNEAQ (reference sequence). CDR3 amino acids: CASSLPSTGNYGYTF. CDR3 nucleotide sequence: TGTGCCAGCAGCTTACCCTCGACAGGGAACTATGGCTACACCTTC.

The V call is TRBV18, the J call TRBJ1-5, with D possibly matching TRBD1 (5 bases). Trimming took 6 bases from V and 4 from J, leaving 13 bases between them. Germline CDR1 KGHSH, CDR2 LQKENI. This CDR3 has 14 residues. CDR3 sequence reads: CASSPGPPNQPQHF. The CDR3, as DNA: TGTGCCAGCTCCCCGGGACCGCCGAATCAGCCCCAGCATTTT. The complete variable domain, with remaining parts taken from reference TRBV18 and TRBJ1-5, reads NAGVMQNPRHLVRRRGQEARLRCSPMKGHSHVYWYRQLPEEGLKFMVYLQKENIIDESGMPKERFSAEFPKEGPSILRIQQVVRGDSAAYFCASSPGPPNQPQHFGDGTRLSIL.

This chain links TRBV10-1 with TRBJ2-1, with D maybe TRBD1 (5 bases). V was shortened by 0 bases and J by 12 bases, with 15 bases between the two germline ends. The CDR3 runs 14 residues. Germline CDR1 WNHNN, CDR2 SYGVQD (reference sequence). The CDR3 bases are TGCGCCAGCAGTGAGTCTTCCCAGGGCGCCGGGCAGTTCTTC. Translating it yields CASSESSQGAGQFF.

In nucleotides, the CDR3 is TGCGCCAGCAGCCAAGCCCCCCGGGCAGAGGCGGTGGGGGCTTTCTTT. It encodes CASSQAPRAEAVGAFF. The rearrangement links TRBV4-3 to TRBJ1-1; D is undetermined. There are 16 residues in the CDR3. V was shortened by 1 base and J by 11 bases, with 23 bases between the two germline ends. Per germline, CDR1 LGHNA and CDR2 YSLEER.

This rearrangement joins TRBV19 to TRBJ2-7; a weak D match, TRBD2 (5 bases). Germline CDR1 and CDR2: LNHDA and SQIVND (reference sequence). There are 12 residues in the CDR3. The V and J ends lost 2 bases and 9 bases respectively, with 11 bases between them. Here the CDR3 DNA reads TGTGCCAGTAGTATAAAAAATCGGGGGCAGTACGTC. Translated: CASSIKNRGQYV.

V usage is TRBV5-1 and J usage is TRBJ2-5; TRBD2 aligns across 9 bases. V shed 5 bases, J shed 5 bases, and the junction held 16 bases outside the gene matches. The CDR3 is 17 residues long. Germline V lookup: CDR1 SGHRS, CDR2 YFSETQ. CDR3 region: CASSRRPAGGPGETQYF. CDR3 DNA: TGCGCCAGCAGTCGCCGTCCGGCGGGGGGGCCTGGGGAGACCCAGTACTTC.

The V gene is TRBV6-5, the J gene TRBJ1-1, with D possibly TRBD1 on 6 matching bases. Germline V gives CDR1 MNHEY, CDR2 SVGAGI. Trimming removed 7 bases from V and 8 bases from J, with 17 bases in between. The CDR3 runs to 13 residues. As DNA, the CDR3 is TGTGCCAGCACTCTTAGGCGGGGGGCGGAAGCTTTCTTT. Protein: CASTLRRGAEAFF.

The V call is TRBV12-3 or TRBV12-4, the J call TRBJ1-6; no reliable D call. V dropped 3 bases and J dropped 6 bases, with 3 bases sitting between them. This CDR3 contains 12 residues. The CDR3 nucleotides read TGTGCCAGCAGTTTGGCTAATTCACCCCTCCACTTT. Translation gives CASSLANSPLHF.

The chain joins TRBV29-1 to TRBJ1-1; TRBD1 matches 7 bases. Germline CDR1 reads SQVTM; CDR2 reads ANQGSEA. The CDR3 is 13 residues long. The CDR3 DNA reads TGCACTACGACCAGGGGGTCGAACACTGAAGCTTTCTTT. Amino acids: CTTTRGSNTEAFF. The full variable domain, in which reference TRBV29-1 and TRBJ1-1 provide the parts outside the CDR3, is SAVISQKPSRDICQRGTSLTIQCQVDSQVTMMFWYRQQPGQSLTLIATANQGSEATYESGFVIDKFPISRPNLTFSTLTVSNMSPEDSSIYLCTTTRGSNTEAFFGQGTRLTVV.

As for this clone: Other DNA sequences in the sample encode the same CDR3. The genes are TRBV18 and TRBJ1-4; 9 bases agree with TRBD1. CDR1 is KGHSH, CDR2 LQKENI, per germline. V dropped 3 bases and J dropped 5; count of bases not matched to a gene: 1. The CDR3 runs 14 residues. CDR3 loop: CASSPGTGNEKLFF. CDR3 nucleotides: TGTGCCAGCTCACCCGGGACAGGGAATGAAAAACTGTTTTTT.

The rearrangement joins TRBV5-1 to TRBJ2-7, with D possibly being TRBD1 or TRBD2 (6 bases each). The V end lost 0 bases, the J end lost 7 bases, and 14 bases lay between the germline ends. Germline CDR1 reads SGHRS; CDR2 reads YFSETQ. This CDR3 has 14 residues. CDR3 sequence reads: CASSLGTGGQEQYV. CDR3 sequence (DNA): TGCGCCAGCAGCTTGGGCACCGGGGGCCAGGAGCAGTACGTC.

The V and J genes are TRBV5-4 and TRBJ2-5; 7 positions match TRBD2. The CDR3 has 15 residues. Per the germline V gene, CDR1 is SGHNT and CDR2 is YYREEE (reference sequence). Trimming removed 4 bases from V and 1 base from J; junction bases left unmatched: 7. DNA of the CDR3: TGTGCCAGCAGCCCGACAACGGGAGGCCAAGAGACCCAGTACTTC. Its translation is CASSPTTGGQETQYF.

V and J are TRBV3-1 (or the pseudogene TRBV3-2) and TRBJ1-6, with 8 bases that match TRBD1. The germline V gene encodes CDR1 LGHDT and CDR2 YNNKEL (reference sequence). The CDR3 extends over 13 amino acids. V shed 3 bases and J 12 bases; nucleotides not matched to a gene: 4. CDR3 in amino acids: CASSQNRGGPLHF. In DNA form, the CDR3 reads TGTGCCAGCAGCCAGAACAGGGGGGGACCCCTCCACTTT.

The CDR3 protein is CASSPRDFQPQHF. The CDR3 DNA sequence: TGTGCCAGCAGCCCCCGGGACTTTCAGCCCCAGCATTTT. V usage is TRBV6-6 and J usage is TRBJ1-5; TRBD1 is a possible D gene (5 bases). Between the trimmed V and J ends, which lost 6 bases and 6 bases, there was a span of 12 bases. The CDR3 length is 13 residues. Germline V gene sequence: CDR1 MNHNY, CDR2 SVGAGI (reference sequence).

The rearrangement uses TRBV5-4 and TRBJ2-1; TRBD2 matches at 14 bases. This CDR3 is 18 amino acids long. The germline V gene encodes CDR1 SGHNT and CDR2 YYREEE (reference sequence). Losses at the gene ends were 2 bases for V and 7 bases for J; bases not matched to a gene: 11. CDR3 sequence: CASSLGTSGGPRGNEQFF. CDR3 sequence (DNA): TGTGCCAGCAGCTTAGGGACTAGCGGGGGCCCTAGGGGGAATGAGCAGTTCTTC.

V and J are TRBV6-4 and TRBJ1-5; D gene ambiguous. CDR3 length: 13 amino acids. Trimming took off 5 bases at V and 4 bases at J, with 9 bases between the two ends. Germline V lookup: CDR1 MRHNA, CDR2 SNTAGT. This CDR3 is CASSLRGNQPQHF. The CDR3 nucleotides read TGTGCCAGCAGTTTGCGAGGGAATCAGCCCCAGCATTTT.

This clone was seen a handful of times. This rearrangement joins TRBV24-1 to TRBJ1-5; 8 nucleotides align to TRBD1. The V gene's germline CDR1 is KGHDR and CDR2 SFDVKD. There are 15 residues in the CDR3. The V and J ends lost 7 bases and 1 base, in that order; junction bases with no gene match: 5. CDR3 residues: CATSQTGVSNQPQHF. The CDR3 DNA is TGTGCCACCAGCCAGACAGGGGTGAGCAATCAGCCCCAGCATTTT.

This chain joins TRBV6-4 and TRBJ2-5; D is ambiguous. Germline assignment: CDR1 MRHNA and CDR2 SNTAGT. V was pared by 2 bases and J by 5 bases, with 15 bases between. The CDR3 has 15 residues. CDR3 sequence reads: CASSDRPSSMETQYF. DNA for the CDR3: TGTGCCAGCAGTGACCGGCCTAGTTCTATGGAGACCCAGTACTTC.

The chain recombines TRBV28 with TRBJ1-4; D remains unclear. The CDR3 runs 14 residues. The V gene lost 2 bases and the J gene lost 2 bases, with 6 bases spanning the gap. The germline V gene has CDR1 MDHEN and CDR2 SYDVKM. CDR3 amino acids: CASSLTKTNEKLFF. The CDR3 bases are TGTGCCAGCAGTTTAACTAAGACTAATGAAAAACTGTTTTTT. The entire variable domain, with the rest obtained from reference TRBV28 and TRBJ1-4, is as follows: DVKVTQSSRYLVKRTGEKVFLECVQDMDHENMFWYRQDPGLGLRLIYFSYDVKMKEKGDIPEGYSVSREKKERFSLILESASTNQTSMYLCASSLTKTNEKLFFGSGTQLSVL.

The J gene is TRBJ1-2, the V gene TRBV30; D ambiguous. This CDR3 spans 12 amino acids. CDR1 GTSNPN and CDR2 SVGIG come from the germline V gene (reference sequence). The V and J ends lost 0 bases and 8 bases respectively, with 10 bases between them. CDR3 in DNA: TGTGCCTGGAGTGTATCCGGGGAAGGCTACACCTTC. Protein: CAWSVSGEGYTF.

The chain uses TRBV10-1 and TRBJ2-7; D remains ambiguous. Trimming pared 8 bases from V and 5 bases from J, leaving 10 bases between. CDR3 length: 11 residues. Germline CDR1 WNHNN, CDR2 SYGVQD (reference sequence). The chain's CDR3 is CASPNIHEQYV. The CDR3, as DNA: TGCGCCAGCCCTAATATCCACGAGCAGTACGTC.

The gene calls are TRBV3-1 (or the pseudogene TRBV3-2) and TRBJ2-2; 14 nucleotides agree with TRBD2. The CDR3 has 16 amino acids. V shed 6 bases, J shed 8 bases, and the junction held 8 bases outside the gene matches. Germline V CDR1 and CDR2: LGHDT, YNNKEL (reference sequence). The CDR3 bases are TGTGCCAGCAGTCCTCCGGGACTAGCGGGGGAGGGGGAGCTGTTTTTT. Translation: CASSPPGLAGEGELFF.

The chain links TRBV15 to TRBJ1-3; weak D call: TRBD1 (5 bases). This CDR3 comprises 15 residues. Germline V gene data show CDR1 as LNHNV and CDR2 as YYDKDF (reference sequence). With 0 bases removed from V and 3 bases from J, the gap between germline ends came to 9 bases. CDR3 sequence: CATSRDKGYGNTIYF. In nucleotides, the CDR3 is TGTGCCACCAGCAGAGATAAGGGGTATGGAAACACCATATATTTT.

The chain is built from TRBV6-5 and TRBJ2-7; TRBD2 aligns across 12 bases. Trimming removed 0 bases from V and 3 bases from J; junction bases left unmatched: 0. Germline V gene lookup returns CDR1 MNHEY and CDR2 SVGAGI. The CDR3 runs 15 residues. CDR3 coding DNA: TGTGCCAGCAGTTACTCGACTAGCGGGGGCTACGAGCAGTACTTC. Residues: CASSYSTSGGYEQYF.